Listed below are T cell receptor beta chains from one sample, sequenced in a study of T cell responses to AZD1222 COVID-19 vaccine. TCRdb's table, derived via immunoSEQ multiplex PCR, lists solely in-frame clones and lacks some. The sample lists 150,000 or so clones, 89% occurring once. The sample in question was peripheral blood, obtained on day 0 of AZD1222 vaccination. These receptors came from an adult in good health. Both conserved end residues are part of each CDR3. Each record gives: clone size, D gene, V gene, J gene, CDR3 protein, CDR3 DNA. The D gene is left open where the match is weak. The listing skips clone size in some rows; elsewhere it reads once, few, many or a size class.

.	.	TRBV3-1/TRBV3-2	TRBJ1-6	CASSQRRTEMNSPLHF	TGTGCCAGCAGCCAACGTCGGACAGAAATGAATTCACCCCTCCACTTT
.	.	TRBV3-1/TRBV3-2	TRBJ2-7	CASSQATDKISYEQYF	TGTGCCAGCAGCCAAGCGACAGATAAAATATCTTACGAGCAGTACTTC
once	TRBD1	TRBV19	TRBJ2-7	CASSINEPGQVESEQYF	TGTGCCAGTAGTATCAACGAGCCGGGACAGGTCGAAAGCGAGCAGTACTTC
.	TRBD2	TRBV7-6	TRBJ2-1	CASSLVAGEGVGEQFF	TGTGCCAGCTCCTTAGTAGCGGGAGAGGGGGTAGGGGAGCAGTTCTTC
.	.	TRBV27	TRBJ2-1	CASSLTGDTYNEQFF	TGTGCCAGCAGTTTAACCGGAGATACCTACAATGAGCAGTTCTTC
.	TRBD1	TRBV4-3	TRBJ1-3	CASSPTGGVGNTIYF	TGCGCCAGCAGCCCTACAGGGGGGGTTGGTAACACCATATATTTT
.	.	TRBV2	TRBJ2-3	CASRAFTDTQYF	TGTGCCAGCAGGGCTTTCACAGATACGCAGTATTTT
.	TRBD1	TRBV10-3	TRBJ1-2	CAISESTGEGYGYTF	TGTGCCATCAGTGAGTCGACAGGGGAGGGCTATGGCTACACCTTC
.	.	TRBV11-2	TRBJ1-1	CASSLLPGSNTEAFF	TGTGCCAGCAGCTTACTGCCAGGTTCGAACACTGAAGCTTTCTTT
.	.	TRBV12-3/TRBV12-4	TRBJ1-5	CASRKDINQPQHF	TGTGCCAGCAGAAAAGACATCAATCAGCCCCAGCATTTT
.	.	TRBV5-1	TRBJ2-5	CASSLAVEETQYF	TGCGCCAGCAGCTTGGCGGTAGAGGAGACCCAGTACTTC
.	.	TRBV28	TRBJ1-4	CASSYSGTNMFF	TGTGCCAGCAGCTACTCCGGGACAAACATGTTTTTT
.	.	TRBV10-3	TRBJ2-5	CAISESGGGTQYF	TGTGCCATCAGTGAGTCTGGGGGCGGGACCCAGTACTTC
.	.	TRBV7-9	TRBJ1-2	CASSLDSPVGGYTF	TGTGCCAGCAGCTTAGATTCGCCGGTGGGAGGCTACACCTTC
.	.	TRBV6-5	TRBJ1-2	CASSLGGAAGYTF	TGTGCCAGCAGTCTGGGGGGCGCTGCTGGCTACACCTTC
.	.	TRBV4-3	TRBJ2-5	CASSRKGRATPQETQYF	TGCGCCAGCAGCCGTAAAGGGCGGGCCACCCCCCAAGAGACCCAGTACTTC
.	.	TRBV19	TRBJ1-5	CASTIDRYSNQPQHF	TGTGCCAGTACCATCGACAGGTATAGCAATCAGCCCCAGCATTTT
.	.	TRBV19	TRBJ2-5	CASSSLGTAKETQYF	TGTGCCAGTAGTTCCCTGGGGACGGCGAAAGAGACCCAGTACTTC
.	.	TRBV4-3	TRBJ1-2	CASSQAGNYGYTF	TGCGCCAGCAGCCAAGCCGGGAACTATGGCTACACCTTC
once	TRBD1	TRBV14	TRBJ1-2	CASSPPGQSYGYTF	TGTGCCAGCAGCCCTCCGGGACAGTCCTATGGCTACACCTTC
once	.	TRBV10-3	TRBJ1-1	CAIRGQNEAFF	TGTGCCATTCGGGGGCAGAACGAAGCTTTCTTT
.	TRBD1	TRBV18	TRBJ1-2	CASSPRTGAGYTF	TGTGCCAGCTCACCACGGACAGGGGCGGGCTACACCTTC
.	.	TRBV3-1/TRBV3-2	TRBJ2-7	CASSLGHEQYF	TGTGCCAGCAGCCTGGGCCACGAGCAGTACTTC
.	TRBD1	TRBV18	TRBJ1-2	CASSPGQGSFNYGYTF	TGTGCCAGCTCGCCGGGACAGGGGTCTTTTAACTATGGCTACACCTTC
.	.	TRBV18	TRBJ1-2	CASSPLLTGENYGYTF	TGTGCCAGCTCACCACTTCTTACAGGAGAGAACTATGGCTACACCTTC
.	TRBD1	TRBV11-3	TRBJ1-1	CASATGGTVAEAFF	TGTGCCAGCGCGACAGGGGGCACTGTCGCTGAAGCTTTCTTT
once	.	TRBV7-6	TRBJ1-1	CASSLQENTEAFF	TGTGCCAGCAGCCTCCAGGAAAACACTGAAGCTTTCTTT
.	.	TRBV15	TRBJ1-2	CATSKMESYGYTF	TGTGCCACCAGCAAGATGGAGTCCTATGGCTACACCTTC
.	.	TRBV6-1	TRBJ1-5	CASSVGQPGGNQPQHF	TGTGCCAGCAGTGTAGGCCAGCCTGGTGGCAATCAGCCCCAGCATTTT
.	.	TRBV15	TRBJ2-7	CATSRVGRGDEQYF	TGTGCCACCAGCAGAGTCGGCAGGGGGGACGAGCAGTACTTC
.	TRBD1	TRBV19	TRBJ1-2	CASSIVGTVVGYTF	TGTGCCAGTAGTATAGTAGGGACAGTCGTTGGCTACACCTTC